The T cell receptor (beta chain) described here comes from a study of cytomegalovirus exposure and HLA in healthy donors. Study results and limitations: By HLA locus, TCR association rates varied in a later analysis, with DRB1 showing the most and HLA-C the fewest. Reported findings show TCR beta sequences accurately forecast HLA-A and HLA-B alleles in most subjects. In a later analysis, TCR beta V- and J-gene trimming was associated with a missense DCLRE1C variant.

The length of the CDR3 is 15 residues. The junction had 5 bases not matched to a gene; V was cut back by 4 bases and J by 3 bases. Germline V gives CDR1 SGHNT, CDR2 YYREEE (reference sequence). A note on this clone: The antigen is unknown.

Use of 60 Vbeta and 13 Jbeta primers characterized the PCR. Profiling relied on immunoSEQ multiplex PCR, and the TCRdb table lists in-frame clones only, not all of them. The repertoire holds about 120,000 clones, with about 83% as singletons. The source material was PBMCs. The receptor was derived from a woman in her thirties or forties in good health and CMV-seropositive. The chain joins TRBV5-4 to TRBJ2-3; 10 bases are a match to TRBD2. The chain's CDR3 is CASSLSGGATDTQYF. The DNA of the CDR3 is TGTGCCAGCAGCCTGAGCGGGGGGGCGACAGATACGCAGTATTTT.